The entry below describes one T cell receptor (beta chain). The germline V gene has CDR1 SGHNT and CDR2 YYREEE (reference sequence). Trimming cost V 5 bases and J 6 bases; bases outside gene matches: 15. The CDR3 runs 16 residues. Measured with immunoSEQ multiplex PCR; TCRdb has only the in-frame clones, and not every one. The sample gives 120,000 or so clones, around 81% of which show up once; 2.3% is in the top ten. These data are taken from a study of blood T cell repertoires in COVID-19. V and J are TRBV5-4 and TRBJ1-1; 8 bases line up with TRBD1. This clonotype was obtained from a man aged 70 or older with acute or convalescent COVID-19. Material: peripheral blood. CDR3 sequence reads: CASRPTTGGRDAEAFF. The CDR3 nucleotides read TGTGCCAGCAGACCCACAACAGGGGGACGGGACGCTGAAGCTTTCTTT.